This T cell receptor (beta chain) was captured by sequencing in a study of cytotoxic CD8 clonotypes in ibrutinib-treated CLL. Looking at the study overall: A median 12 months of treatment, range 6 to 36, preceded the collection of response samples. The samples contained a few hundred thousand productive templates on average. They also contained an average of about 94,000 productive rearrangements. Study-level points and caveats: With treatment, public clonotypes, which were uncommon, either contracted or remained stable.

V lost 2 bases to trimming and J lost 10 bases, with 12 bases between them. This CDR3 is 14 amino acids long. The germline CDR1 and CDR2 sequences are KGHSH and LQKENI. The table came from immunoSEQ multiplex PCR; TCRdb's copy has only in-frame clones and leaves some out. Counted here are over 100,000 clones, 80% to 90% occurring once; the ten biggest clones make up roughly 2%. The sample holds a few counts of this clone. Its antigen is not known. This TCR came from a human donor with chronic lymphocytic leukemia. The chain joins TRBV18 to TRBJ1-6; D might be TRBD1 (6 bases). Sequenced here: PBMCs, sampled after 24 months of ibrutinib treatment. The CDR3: CASSPTQGRSPLHF. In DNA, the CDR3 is TGTGCCAGCTCACCAACACAGGGACGCTCACCCCTCCACTTT.